The 23 T cell receptor beta chains presented below share a single source sample, sequenced in a study of blood T cell repertoires in COVID-19. Clones were sequenced by immunoSEQ multiplex PCR, and TCRdb holds only the in-frame ones, with some missing. The sample lists about 210,000 clones, about 83% seen once, with approximately 8% in the top ten. Material: peripheral blood. The receptors come from a woman between 45 and 60 years old with active or convalescent COVID-19.

The chain links TRBV28 to TRBJ2-3, with D perhaps TRBD2 (5 bases). The length of the CDR3 is 12 residues. The V end was cut by 3 bases, the J end by 6 bases, with 7 bases between. Germline V CDR1 and CDR2: MDHEN, SYDVKM. CDR3 DNA: TGTGCCAGCAGTTTGACTAAGGATACGCAGTATTTT. Protein: CASSLTKDTQYF.

The chain is built from TRBV4-2 and TRBJ2-2; 10 bases line up with TRBD2. V lost 3 bases to trimming and J lost 6 bases; unmatched junction nucleotides: 7. Germline V gene sequence: CDR1 LGHNA, CDR2 YNFKEQ. The CDR3 contains 16 residues. CDR3 bases: TGTGCCAGCAGCCAGAGAGCGGGGGGGCCCCCCGGGGAGCTGTTTTTT. Amino acids: CASSQRAGGPPGELFF.

Worth noting for this clone: The same CDR3 also results from other DNA sequences found in this sample. The chain is built from TRBV5-1 and TRBJ2-7; 9 bases line up with TRBD1. Germline trimming cut 0 bases from V and 3 bases from J; bases unmatched to any gene: 4. Germline CDR1 SGHRS, CDR2 YFSETQ. The CDR3 has 15 residues. CDR3 sequence: CASSLAGQGLYEQYF. The CDR3 region has the DNA TGCGCCAGCAGCTTGGCGGGACAGGGTCTCTACGAGCAGTACTTC.

The chain has TRBV27 and TRBJ2-1; TRBD2 matches at 9 bases. This CDR3 has 14 residues. Germline CDR1 is MNHEY and CDR2 is SMNVEV (reference sequence). V trimming: 6 bases; J trimming: 8 bases; junction bases outside the gene matches: 8. The CDR3 DNA follows: TGTGCCAGCAGAAATAGCGGGAGTATGTATGAGCAGTTCTTC. It translates to CASRNSGSMYEQFF.

The chain employs TRBV29-1 and TRBJ2-5; 11 bases map to TRBD2. CDR3 length: 12 residues. CDR1 and CDR2 from the germline V gene are SQVTM and ANQGSEA. V trimming: 8 bases; J trimming: 4 bases; junction bases outside the gene matches: 3. Here the CDR3 DNA reads TGCAGCTTCCTAGCGGGAGGAGAGACCCAGTACTTC. It encodes CSFLAGGETQYF. The entire variable domain, with the rest obtained from reference TRBV29-1 and TRBJ2-5, is as follows: SAVISQKPSRDICQRGTSLTIQCQVDSQVTMMFWYRQQPGQSLTLIATANQGSEATYESGFVIDKFPISRPNLTFSTLTVSNMSPEDSSIYLCSFLAGGETQYFGPGTRLLVL.

The chain has TRBV21-1 and TRBJ2-7; TRBD1 is the table's D call and was not checked against the DNA. TRBV21-1 is listed as a pseudogene. The CDR3 runs to 15 residues. The DNA for the CDR3 is TGTGCCAGCAGCGTAAAAGGCCCCCAGGCGTCCGAGCAGTACTTC. Its translation: CASSVKGPQASEQYF.

The chain links TRBV28 to TRBJ1-1; possible D gene TRBD1, 5 bases. This CDR3 contains 15 residues. V was clipped by 5 bases and J by 6 bases, with 19 bases between them. Germline assignment: CDR1 MDHEN and CDR2 SYDVKM. The CDR3 reads CASSAASGGLAEAFF. The CDR3 nucleotides read TGTGCCAGCAGTGCCGCATCGGGGGGATTAGCTGAAGCTTTCTTT.

In DNA form, the CDR3 reads TGTGCCAGCAGCGTAGGCCTCCGGACGGGGGTAAATTCACCCCTCCACTTT. It encodes CASSVGLRTGVNSPLHF. V is TRBV9 and J is TRBJ1-6; perhaps TRBD1 as D (5 bases). Germline V gene lookup returns CDR1 SGDLS and CDR2 YYNGEE. This CDR3 is 17 amino acids long. V dropped 0 bases and J dropped 7 bases, with 17 bases sitting between them.

The chain couples TRBV5-1 to TRBJ1-5; the D gene is possibly TRBD1 (5 bases). There are 15 residues in the CDR3. Germline V lookup: CDR1 SGHRS, CDR2 YFSETQ. V lost 4 bases and J lost 3, with 14 bases in between. The CDR3 loop is CASSVLGEANQPQHF. The CDR3 DNA follows: TGCGCCAGCAGCGTTTTGGGGGAGGCCAATCAGCCCCAGCATTTT.

V usage is TRBV5-1 and J usage is TRBJ2-5; 9 nucleotides line up with TRBD2. The ends lost 0 bases at V and 4 bases at J; junction bases unmatched: 10. This CDR3 is 17 amino acids long. The germline gives CDR1 SGHRS, CDR2 YFSETQ. CDR3 in DNA: TGCGCCAGCAGCTTGGCCCCCTTTCGTAGCGGGGGAGAGACCCAGTACTTC. It specifies CASSLAPFRSGGETQYF.

The chain joins TRBV6-5 to TRBJ2-3; D is uncertain. The germline V and J ends were trimmed by 6 bases and 2 bases, with 6 bases remaining between them. CDR1 and CDR2 (germline): MNHEY, SVGAGI. The CDR3 is 12 residues long. The CDR3 DNA is TGTGCCAGCAGCCCCATCACAGATACGCAGTATTTT. It yields the protein CASSPITDTQYF.

V and J are TRBV11-2 and TRBJ2-7; no reliable D call. CDR1 is SGHAT and CDR2 is FQNNGV in the germline V gene. The CDR3 length is 12 residues. Between the trimmed V and J ends, which lost 3 bases and 6 bases, there was a span of 9 bases. The CDR3 DNA reads TGTGCCAGCAGCTTCCTCGGTAGCGAGCAGTACGTC. As protein: CASSFLGSEQYV.

This chain links TRBV2 with TRBJ1-1; 7 bases are a match to TRBD1. This CDR3 is 15 amino acids long. The germline V gene encodes CDR1 SNHLY and CDR2 FYNNEI. Trimming removed 7 bases from V and 0 bases from J; junction bases left unmatched: 8. The CDR3 coding sequence is TGTGCCAGCATTTGGGACAGAAAAGTGAACACTGAAGCTTTCTTT. It codes for CASIWDRKVNTEAFF. The variable domain in full, completed from reference TRBV2 and TRBJ1-1, reads EPEVTQTPSHQVTQMGQEVILRCVPISNHLYFYWYRQILGQKVEFLVSFYNNEISEKSEIFDDQFSVERPDGSNFTLKIRSTKLEDSAMYFCASIWDRKVNTEAFFGQGTRLTVV.

This sequence joins TRBV4-1 and TRBJ1-1, with a tentative D call TRBD1 (6 bases). V was cut by 0 bases and J by 10 bases, with 12 bases left in between. The CDR3 length is 13 residues. Germline CDR1 MGHRA, CDR2 YSYEKL. CDR3 DNA sequence: TGCGCCAGCAGCCAAGATAGGGGGTTTCGAGCTTTCTTT. Translating gives CASSQDRGFRAFF.

J is TRBJ2-1 and V is TRBV5-1; 10 bases fit TRBD2. CDR1 SGHRS and CDR2 YFSETQ come from the germline V gene. V gave up 2 bases and J gave up 4 bases; unmatched junction bases: 15. The CDR3 length is 19 residues. The CDR3 loop is CASSFGAGGRNPLYNEQFF. The CDR3 region has the DNA TGCGCCAGCAGCTTCGGAGCGGGGGGGCGAAACCCTCTTTACAATGAGCAGTTCTTC. Full variable domain (rest looked up from reference TRBV5-1 and TRBJ2-1): KAGVTQTPRYLIKTRGQQVTLSCSPISGHRSVSWYQQTPGQGLQFLFEYFSETQRNKGNFPGRFSGRQFSNSRSEMNVSTLELGDSALYLCASSFGAGGRNPLYNEQFFGPGTRLTVL.

This chain links TRBV6-5 with TRBJ2-7; 7 nucleotides line up with TRBD1. In germline, CDR1 is MNHEY, CDR2 SVGAGI. V shed 5 bases, J shed 2 bases, and the junction held 6 bases outside the gene matches. This CDR3 has 14 amino acids. CDR3 protein: CASSPTGDPYEQYF. Written as DNA, the CDR3 is TGTGCCAGCAGTCCCACAGGGGATCCCTACGAGCAGTACTTC.

The chain is built from TRBV18 and TRBJ1-4; the D is unclear. The CDR3 covers 13 residues. The ends were cut back, 4 bases at V and 7 bases at J, with 10 bases in the middle. The germline CDR1 and CDR2 sequences are KGHSH and LQKENI. The CDR3 bases are TGTGCCAGCTCACGGGATAGCGTTGAAAAACTGTTTTTT. Its protein product is CASSRDSVEKLFF.

This rearrangement joins TRBV15 to TRBJ1-5; possibly TRBD1 for D (5 bases). The length of the CDR3 is 18 residues. V was cut by 0 bases and J by 2 bases, with 17 bases left in between. Germline lookup yields CDR1 LNHNV and CDR2 YYDKDF (reference sequence). The CDR3 DNA is TGTGCCACCAGCAGAGAGGGGCGAGACCTAATGGGCAATCAGCCCCAGCATTTT. Protein: CATSREGRDLMGNQPQHF.

The genes are TRBV13 and TRBJ1-1, with 9 nucleotides matching TRBD1. The germline gives CDR1 PRHDT, CDR2 FYEKMQ (reference sequence). Losses at the gene ends were 2 bases for V and 7 bases for J; bases not matched to a gene: 5. CDR3 length: 14 residues. The CDR3 DNA follows: TGTGCCAGCAGCTTAAGGGGGACAGGGTTTGAAGCTTTCTTT. Translating gives CASSLRGTGFEAFF.

The chain carries TRBV9 and TRBJ2-1; tentative D call: TRBD2 (5 bases). Germline-derived CDR1 and CDR2 are SGDLS and YYNGEE. Trimming shortened V by 5 bases and J by 7 bases, and 7 bases separated the two germline ends. The CDR3 consists of 11 residues. DNA for the CDR3: TGTGCCAGCAGTGGGGAGAATGAGCAGTTCTTC. The encoded protein is CASSGENEQFF.

The rearrangement uses TRBV10-2 and TRBJ2-7, with TRBD1 matching 7 bases. This CDR3 has 12 residues. The V and J ends lost 6 bases and 5 bases, in that order; junction bases with no gene match: 4. Germline lookup yields CDR1 WSHSY and CDR2 SAAADI. The CDR3 is CASRDRPHEQYV. CDR3 DNA: TGCGCCAGCAGGGACAGGCCCCACGAGCAGTACGTC.

This clone was found a few times. The chain recombines TRBV28 with TRBJ2-3, with D perhaps TRBD2 (5 bases). Germline lookup yields CDR1 MDHEN and CDR2 SYDVKM. This CDR3 is 14 amino acids long. V was clipped by 3 bases and J by 2 bases, with 9 bases between them. CDR3 sequence: CASSFGGPTDTQYF. The CDR3 DNA follows: TGTGCCAGCAGTTTCGGCGGGCCCACAGATACGCAGTATTTT.

The chain employs TRBV4-1 and TRBJ2-6, with 7 bases matching TRBD1. The CDR3 runs 19 residues. CDR1 and CDR2 (germline): MGHRA, YSYEKL. J was trimmed by 0 bases and V by 2 bases; bases with no gene match: 10. In DNA form, the CDR3 reads TGCGCCAGCAGCCAACCCGGGACAGCGGCGTACTCTGGGGCCAACGTCCTGACTTTC. Its protein product is CASSQPGTAAYSGANVLTF.